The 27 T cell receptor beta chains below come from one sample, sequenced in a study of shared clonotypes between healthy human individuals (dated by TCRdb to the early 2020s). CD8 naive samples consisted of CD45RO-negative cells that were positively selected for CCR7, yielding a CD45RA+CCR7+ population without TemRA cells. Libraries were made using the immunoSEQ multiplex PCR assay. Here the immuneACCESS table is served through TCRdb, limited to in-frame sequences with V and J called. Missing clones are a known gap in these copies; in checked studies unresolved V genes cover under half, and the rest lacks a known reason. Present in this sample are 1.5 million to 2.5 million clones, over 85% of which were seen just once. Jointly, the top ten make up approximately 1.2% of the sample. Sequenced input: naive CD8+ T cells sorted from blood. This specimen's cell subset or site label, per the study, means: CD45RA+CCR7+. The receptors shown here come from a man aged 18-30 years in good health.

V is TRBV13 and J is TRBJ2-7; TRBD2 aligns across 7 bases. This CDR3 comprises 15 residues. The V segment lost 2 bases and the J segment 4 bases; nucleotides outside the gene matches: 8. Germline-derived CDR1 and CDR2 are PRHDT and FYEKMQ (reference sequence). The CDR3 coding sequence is TGTGCCAGCAGCTTAAGGCCTAGCGGTACTTACGAGCAGTACTTC. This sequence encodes CASSLRPSGTYEQYF.

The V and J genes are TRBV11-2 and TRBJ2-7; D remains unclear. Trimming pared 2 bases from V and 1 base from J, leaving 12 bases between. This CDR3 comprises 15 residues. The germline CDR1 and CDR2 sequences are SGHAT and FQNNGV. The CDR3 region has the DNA TGTGCCAGCAGCTTATCCCCGTTAACGTCCTACGAGCAGTACTTC. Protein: CASSLSPLTSYEQYF.

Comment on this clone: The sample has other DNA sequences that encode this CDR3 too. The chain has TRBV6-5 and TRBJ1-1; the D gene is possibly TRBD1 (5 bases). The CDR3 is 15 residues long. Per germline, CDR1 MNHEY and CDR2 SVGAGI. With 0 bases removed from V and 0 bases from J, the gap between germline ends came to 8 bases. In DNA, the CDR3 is TGTGCCAGCAGTTACTCGACAGAGATGAACACTGAAGCTTTCTTT. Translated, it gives CASSYSTEMNTEAFF.

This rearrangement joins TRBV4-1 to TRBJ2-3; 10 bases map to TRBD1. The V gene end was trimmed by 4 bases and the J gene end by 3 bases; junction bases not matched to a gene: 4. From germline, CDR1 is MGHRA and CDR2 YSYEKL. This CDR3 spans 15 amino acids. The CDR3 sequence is CASSPGQGMTDTQYF. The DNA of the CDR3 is TGCGCCAGCAGCCCGGGACAGGGGATGACAGATACGCAGTATTTT.

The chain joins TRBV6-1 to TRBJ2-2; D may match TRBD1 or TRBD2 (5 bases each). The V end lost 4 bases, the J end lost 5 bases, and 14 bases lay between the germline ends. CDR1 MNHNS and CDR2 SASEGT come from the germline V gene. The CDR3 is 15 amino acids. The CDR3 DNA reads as TGTGCCAGCAGTGTGCTCCTCGAGGGGACCGGGGAGCTGTTTTTT. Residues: CASSVLLEGTGELFF.

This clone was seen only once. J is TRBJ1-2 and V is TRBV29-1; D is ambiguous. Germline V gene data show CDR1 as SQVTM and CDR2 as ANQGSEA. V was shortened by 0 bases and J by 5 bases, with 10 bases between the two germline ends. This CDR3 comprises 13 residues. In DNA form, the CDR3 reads TGCAGCGTTGAAGATGCGGTGGGATATGGCTACACCTTC. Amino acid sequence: CSVEDAVGYGYTF.

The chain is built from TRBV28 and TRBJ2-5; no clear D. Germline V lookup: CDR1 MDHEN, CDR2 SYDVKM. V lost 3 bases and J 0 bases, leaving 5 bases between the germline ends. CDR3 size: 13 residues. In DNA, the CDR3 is TGTGCCAGCAGTTTGGATTACCAAGAGACCCAGTACTTC. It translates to CASSLDYQETQYF.

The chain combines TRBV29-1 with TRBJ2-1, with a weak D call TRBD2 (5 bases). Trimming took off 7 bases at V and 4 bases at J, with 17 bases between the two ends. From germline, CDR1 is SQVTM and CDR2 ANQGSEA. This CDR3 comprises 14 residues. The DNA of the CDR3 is TGCAGCGCCCAAGCAGGACTGGGTTACAATGAGCAGTTCTTC. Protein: CSAQAGLGYNEQFF.

The CDR3 loop reads CTISAGDNEQFF. The CDR3 DNA is TGCACCATTTCGGCGGGAGACAATGAGCAGTTCTTC. The chain has TRBV1 and TRBJ2-1; TRBD2, as called in the table, went unchecked against the DNA. TRBV1 is a pseudogene. The CDR3 sequence is 12 residues long.

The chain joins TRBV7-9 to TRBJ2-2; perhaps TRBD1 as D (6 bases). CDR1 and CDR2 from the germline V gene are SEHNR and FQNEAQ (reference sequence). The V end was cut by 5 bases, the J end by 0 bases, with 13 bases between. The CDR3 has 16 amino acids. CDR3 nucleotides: TGTGCCAGCAGCGACTCAGGGGAGACGAACACCGGGGAGCTGTTTTTT. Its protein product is CASSDSGETNTGELFF.

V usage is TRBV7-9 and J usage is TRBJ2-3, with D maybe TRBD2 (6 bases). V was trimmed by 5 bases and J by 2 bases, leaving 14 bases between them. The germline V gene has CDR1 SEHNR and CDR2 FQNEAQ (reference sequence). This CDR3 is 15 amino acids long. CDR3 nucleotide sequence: TGTGCCAGCAGCCCTCGGGAGTTTACCACAGATACGCAGTATTTT. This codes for CASSPREFTTDTQYF.

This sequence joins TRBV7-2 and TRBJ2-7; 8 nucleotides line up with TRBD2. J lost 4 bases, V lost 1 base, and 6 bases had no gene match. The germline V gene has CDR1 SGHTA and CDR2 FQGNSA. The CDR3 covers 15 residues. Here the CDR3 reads CASSLGPGGGYEQYF. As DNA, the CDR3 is TGTGCCAGCAGCTTAGGGCCTGGCGGGGGGTACGAGCAGTACTTC.

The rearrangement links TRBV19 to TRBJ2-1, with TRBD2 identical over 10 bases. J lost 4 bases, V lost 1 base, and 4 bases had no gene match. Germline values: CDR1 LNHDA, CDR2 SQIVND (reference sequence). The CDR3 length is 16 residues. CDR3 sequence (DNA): TGTGCCAGTAGTATAGGCGCTAGCGGGAGTTACAATGAGCAGTTCTTC. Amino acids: CASSIGASGSYNEQFF.

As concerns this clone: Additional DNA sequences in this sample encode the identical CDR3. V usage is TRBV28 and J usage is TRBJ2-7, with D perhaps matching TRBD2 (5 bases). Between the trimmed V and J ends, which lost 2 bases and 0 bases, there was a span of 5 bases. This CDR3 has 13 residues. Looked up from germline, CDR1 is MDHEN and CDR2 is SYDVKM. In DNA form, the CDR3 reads TGTGCCAGCAGTTTAACTAGCTCCTACGAGCAGTACTTC. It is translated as CASSLTSSYEQYF.

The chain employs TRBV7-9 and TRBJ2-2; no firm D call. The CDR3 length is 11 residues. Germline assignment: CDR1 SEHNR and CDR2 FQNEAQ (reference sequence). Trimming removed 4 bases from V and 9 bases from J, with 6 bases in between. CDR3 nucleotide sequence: TGTGCCAGCAGCTGGAGCCGGGAGCTGTTTTTT. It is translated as CASSWSRELFF.

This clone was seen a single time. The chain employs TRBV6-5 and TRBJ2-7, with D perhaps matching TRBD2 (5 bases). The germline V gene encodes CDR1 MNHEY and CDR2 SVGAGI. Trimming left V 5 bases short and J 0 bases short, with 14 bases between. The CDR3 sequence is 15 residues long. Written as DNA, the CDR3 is TGTGCCAGCAGTCCCACCCTTGGGAGCTCCTACGAGCAGTACTTC. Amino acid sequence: CASSPTLGSSYEQYF.

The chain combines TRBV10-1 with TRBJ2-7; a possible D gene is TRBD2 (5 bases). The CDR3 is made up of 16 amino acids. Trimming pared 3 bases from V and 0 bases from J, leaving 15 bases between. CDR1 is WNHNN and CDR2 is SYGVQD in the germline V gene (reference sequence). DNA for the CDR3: TGCGCCAGCAGTGAACCGGACGGGGAAAGCTCCTACGAGCAGTACTTC. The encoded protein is CASSEPDGESSYEQYF.

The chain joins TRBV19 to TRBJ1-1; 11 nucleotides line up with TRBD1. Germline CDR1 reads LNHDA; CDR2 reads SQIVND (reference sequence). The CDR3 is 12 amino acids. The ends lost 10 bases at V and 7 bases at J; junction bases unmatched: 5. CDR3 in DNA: TGTGCCAAAGGGGGGACAGGGGGTGAAGCTTTCTTT. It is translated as CAKGGTGGEAFF.

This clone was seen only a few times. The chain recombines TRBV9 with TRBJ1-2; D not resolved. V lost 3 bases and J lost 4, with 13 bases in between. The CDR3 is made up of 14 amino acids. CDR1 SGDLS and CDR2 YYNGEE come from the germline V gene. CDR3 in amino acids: CASSAREGGYGYTF. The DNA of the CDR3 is TGTGCCAGCAGCGCTCGGGAGGGCGGCTATGGCTACACCTTC.

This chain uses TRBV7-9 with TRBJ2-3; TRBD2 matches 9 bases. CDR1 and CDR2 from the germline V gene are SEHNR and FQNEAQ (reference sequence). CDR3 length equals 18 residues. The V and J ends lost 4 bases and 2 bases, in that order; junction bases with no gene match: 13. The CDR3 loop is CASSSAYLLAGTTDTQYF. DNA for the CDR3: TGTGCCAGCAGCTCCGCCTACCTCCTAGCGGGGACCACAGATACGCAGTATTTT.

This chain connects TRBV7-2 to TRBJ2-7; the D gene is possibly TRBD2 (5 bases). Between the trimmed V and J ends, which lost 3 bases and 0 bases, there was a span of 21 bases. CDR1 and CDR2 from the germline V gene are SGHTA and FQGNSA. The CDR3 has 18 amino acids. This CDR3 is CASSFGLGVLAGSYEQYF. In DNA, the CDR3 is TGTGCCAGCAGCTTTGGTCTCGGCGTCCTGGCGGGCTCCTACGAGCAGTACTTC.

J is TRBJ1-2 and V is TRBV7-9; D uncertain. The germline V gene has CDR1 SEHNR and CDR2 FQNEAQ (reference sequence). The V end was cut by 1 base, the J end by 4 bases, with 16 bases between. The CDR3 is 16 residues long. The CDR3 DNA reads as TGTGCCAGCAGCTTAGTGGGTGGGGAGGAGAGCTATGGCTACACCTTC. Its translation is CASSLVGGEESYGYTF. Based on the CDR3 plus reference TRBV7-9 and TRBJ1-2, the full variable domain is DTGVSQNPRHKITKRGQNVTFRCDPISEHNRLYWYRQTLGQGPEFLTYFQNEAQLEKSRLLSDRFSAERPKGSFSTLEIQRTEQGDSAMYLCASSLVGGEESYGYTFGSGTRLTVV.

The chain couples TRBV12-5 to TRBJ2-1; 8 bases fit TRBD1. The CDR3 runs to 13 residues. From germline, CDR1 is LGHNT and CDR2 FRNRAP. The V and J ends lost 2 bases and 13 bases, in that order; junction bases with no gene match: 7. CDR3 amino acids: CASGLLQGEVQFF. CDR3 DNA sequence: TGTGCTAGTGGTTTGTTACAGGGGGAGGTACAGTTCTTC.

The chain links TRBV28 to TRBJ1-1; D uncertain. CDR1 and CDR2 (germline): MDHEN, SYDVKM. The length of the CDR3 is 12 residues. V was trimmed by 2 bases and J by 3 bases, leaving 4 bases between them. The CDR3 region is CASSLIHTEAFF. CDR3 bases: TGTGCCAGCAGTTTAATCCACACTGAAGCTTTCTTT.

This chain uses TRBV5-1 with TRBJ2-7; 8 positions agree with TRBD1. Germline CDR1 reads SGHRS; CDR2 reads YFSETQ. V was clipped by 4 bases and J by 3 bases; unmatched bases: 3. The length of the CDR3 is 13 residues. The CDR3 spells CASSTGTGYEQYF. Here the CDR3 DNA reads TGCGCCAGCAGCACCGGGACAGGCTACGAGCAGTACTTC. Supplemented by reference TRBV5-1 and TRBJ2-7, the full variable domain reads KAGVTQTPRYLIKTRGQQVTLSCSPISGHRSVSWYQQTPGQGLQFLFEYFSETQRNKGNFPGRFSGRQFSNSRSEMNVSTLELGDSALYLCASSTGTGYEQYFGPGTRLTVT.

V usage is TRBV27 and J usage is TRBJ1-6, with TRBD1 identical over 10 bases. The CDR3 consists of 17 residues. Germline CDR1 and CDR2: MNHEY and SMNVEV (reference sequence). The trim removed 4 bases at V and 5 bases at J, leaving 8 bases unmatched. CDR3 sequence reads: CASSSSEGQGNNSPLHF. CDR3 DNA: TGTGCCAGCAGTTCTAGCGAGGGACAGGGGAATAATTCACCCCTCCACTTT.

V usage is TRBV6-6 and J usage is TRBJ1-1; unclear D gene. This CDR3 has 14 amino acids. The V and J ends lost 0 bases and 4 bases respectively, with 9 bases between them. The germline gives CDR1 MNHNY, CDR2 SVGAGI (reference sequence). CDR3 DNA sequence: TGTGCCAGCAGTTACTCTGACGTGAGCACTGAAGCTTTCTTT. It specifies CASSYSDVSTEAFF.